This T cell receptor (beta chain) was sequenced in a study of blood T cell repertoires in COVID-19. Study information: Acute and convalescent COVID-19 samples came from the United States, Italy and Spain. The analysed material was cDNA or gDNA that came from T cells, B-cell-depleted T cells, or PBMCs.

Enrolled through a virtual design, the participants were between 18 and 89 years of age and came from about two dozen US areas. The germline CDR1 and CDR2 sequences are SGHTA and FQGNSA. V shed 3 bases and J shed 2 bases, with 10 bases lying between them. The CDR3 totals 14 residues. Per the original data handling: Amplification from reference gene primers served as the basis for estimated nucleated cell counts. Assay used: immunoSEQ multiplex PCR; TCRdb lists only in-frame clones, some missing. From that table come the V and J calls and clone size; the DNA was used to work out D and trimming. The sample records roughly 360,000 clones, under 85% being singletons.

Sequencing was done on a sample of PBMCs or T cells enriched from blood (not recorded which). This TCR was recovered from a woman aged 45-59 years who had recovered from COVID-19. The chain carries TRBV7-2 and TRBJ1-2, with D hard to call. CDR3 coding DNA: TGTGCCAGCAGCTTTGGAGGAATGAACTATGGCTACACCTTC. The encoded protein is CASSFGGMNYGYTF.